The T cell receptor beta chain described here comes from a study of T cells in Graves' hyperthyroidism and ophthalmopathy. The CDR3 is 13 residues long. From germline, CDR1 is SGHTA and CDR2 FQGNSA. V shed 5 bases and J 10 bases; nucleotides not matched to a gene: 6. This clonotype was seen more than once but under ten times. What it recognizes is unknown. The CDR3 regions of TCR beta were amplified from RNA transcripts. An initial round of RT-PCR targeting the TCR CDR3 relied on the HTBI primer set. TCRdb analysed the multiplex PCR reads with MiXCR anew, one entry per CDR3 protein. This table holds about 480,000 distinct CDR3 sequences, approximately 23% found once. The study, taken as a whole, reports: The model's output predicted ophthalmopathy at a median of 6.5 months prior to onset. A model using 13 V-J features told ophthalmopathy apart from stable hyperthyroidism.

Sequences were obtained from blood. This TCR came from a woman in her 70s with Graves' ophthalmopathy. This chain uses TRBV7-2 with TRBJ1-4; 8 positions match TRBD1. CDR3 amino acids: CASSPGQGGKLFF. The CDR3 DNA reads TGTGCCAGCAGCCCCGGACAGGGCGGAAAACTGTTTTTT.